This is a list of T cell receptor beta chains from one sample in a study of blood T cell repertoires in COVID-19. Clones were read by immunoSEQ multiplex PCR, and TCRdb kept only the in-frame ones, dropping some. The repertoire holds some 150,000 clones, with under 85% as singletons. Specimen: peripheral blood. These receptors originate from a woman aged 80 or older in a cohort sampled during active or convalescent COVID-19. CDR3s include the opening cysteine and the closing phenylalanine or tryptophan. Each record gives: J gene, clone size, D gene, V gene, CDR3 protein, CDR3 DNA. The D gene is left open where the match is weak. Some rows have no size entry. The others give once, few or many, or a class for an expanded clone.

J gene: TRBJ1-1; clone size: .; D gene: .; V gene: TRBV2; CDR3 protein: CAGGMNTEAFF; CDR3 DNA: TGTGCCGGGGGGATGAACACTGAAGCTTTCTTT
J gene: TRBJ2-1; clone size: once; D gene: .; V gene: TRBV5-1; CDR3 protein: CASGTGGFSSYNEQFF; CDR3 DNA: TGCGCCAGCGGCACAGGCGGTTTTAGCTCCTACAATGAGCAGTTCTTC
J gene: TRBJ2-4; clone size: once; D gene: .; V gene: TRBV4-2; CDR3 protein: CASSHLERKNIQYF; CDR3 DNA: TGTGCCAGCAGCCATTTAGAGCGGAAAAACATTCAGTACTTC
J gene: TRBJ2-4; clone size: .; D gene: .; V gene: TRBV18; CDR3 protein: CASSPPSRLGAKNIQYF; CDR3 DNA: TGTGCCAGCTCACCACCGAGCAGACTTGGCGCCAAAAACATTCAGTACTTC
J gene: TRBJ1-1; clone size: .; D gene: .; V gene: TRBV7-9; CDR3 protein: CASSLGTEAFF; CDR3 DNA: TGTGCCAGCAGCCTCGGTACTGAAGCTTTCTTT
J gene: TRBJ1-1; clone size: .; D gene: .; V gene: TRBV19; CDR3 protein: CASSMILTEAFF; CDR3 DNA: TGTGCCAGTAGTATGATCCTAACGGAAGCTTTCTTT
J gene: TRBJ1-5; clone size: .; D gene: .; V gene: TRBV18; CDR3 protein: CASSPMAVSNQPQHF; CDR3 DNA: TGTGCCAGCTCACCAATGGCCGTTAGCAATCAGCCCCAGCATTTT
J gene: TRBJ1-1; clone size: .; D gene: .; V gene: TRBV21-1; CDR3 protein: CASSKIGRATGGTEAFF; CDR3 DNA: TGTGCCAGCAGCAAAATAGGGAGGGCCACAGGGGGCACTGAAGCTTTCTTT
J gene: TRBJ2-3; clone size: once; D gene: TRBD2; V gene: TRBV6-2/TRBV6-3; CDR3 protein: CASSTTSGGAPAQYF; CDR3 DNA: TGTGCCAGCAGTACGACTAGCGGGGGGGCGCCCGCGCAGTATTTT
J gene: TRBJ1-2; clone size: many; D gene: .; V gene: TRBV19; CDR3 protein: CASSIVLNSCNYGYTF; CDR3 DNA: TGTGCCAGTAGTATAGTTTTGAACAGCTGTAACTATGGCTACACCTTC
J gene: TRBJ2-1; clone size: .; D gene: .; V gene: TRBV7-6; CDR3 protein: CASSLAPGSSYNEQFF; CDR3 DNA: TGTGCCAGCAGCTTAGCTCCCGGGAGCTCCTACAATGAGCAGTTCTTC
J gene: TRBJ2-5; clone size: .; D gene: TRBD2; V gene: TRBV28; CDR3 protein: CASRRTSGGPGETQYF; CDR3 DNA: TGTGCCAGCAGAAGGACTAGCGGGGGGCCGGGAGAGACCCAGTACTTC
J gene: TRBJ1-1; clone size: .; D gene: .; V gene: TRBV12-3/TRBV12-4; CDR3 protein: CASSLLPGLRAFF; CDR3 DNA: TGTGCCAGCAGTTTACTACCGGGACTTAGAGCTTTCTTT
J gene: TRBJ2-5; clone size: once; D gene: .; V gene: TRBV6-5; CDR3 protein: CASSRQGWETQYF; CDR3 DNA: TGTGCCAGCAGCCGTCAGGGTTGGGAGACCCAGTACTTC
J gene: TRBJ1-1; clone size: .; D gene: .; V gene: TRBV5-1; CDR3 protein: CASSRYGSLDTEAFF; CDR3 DNA: TGCGCCAGCAGTCGGTATGGTTCTCTTGACACTGAAGCTTTCTTT
J gene: TRBJ2-1; clone size: once; D gene: TRBD2; V gene: TRBV7-2; CDR3 protein: CASSFGGGAARGPEQFF; CDR3 DNA: TGTGCCAGCAGCTTCGGCGGGGGGGCCGCTCGTGGCCCTGAGCAGTTCTTC
J gene: TRBJ1-4; clone size: .; D gene: .; V gene: TRBV6-1; CDR3 protein: CASSSTNEKLFF; CDR3 DNA: TGTGCCAGCAGTTCTACTAATGAAAAACTGTTTTTT
J gene: TRBJ2-3; clone size: .; D gene: .; V gene: TRBV6-6; CDR3 protein: CASSYSFLATDTQYF; CDR3 DNA: TGTGCCAGCAGTTACTCGTTTCTAGCGACAGATACGCAGTATTTT
J gene: TRBJ1-6; clone size: few; D gene: .; V gene: TRBV11-2; CDR3 protein: CASSKGYNSPLHF; CDR3 DNA: TGTGCCAGCAGCAAGGGGTATAATTCACCCCTCCACTTT
J gene: TRBJ2-7; clone size: .; D gene: .; V gene: TRBV2; CDR3 protein: CASSLDRTYEQYF; CDR3 DNA: TGTGCCAGCAGTTTAGACAGAACCTACGAGCAGTACTTC
J gene: TRBJ1-2; clone size: .; D gene: .; V gene: TRBV29-1; CDR3 protein: CSVEANSKGYTF; CDR3 DNA: TGCAGCGTTGAAGCGAACTCAAAGGGCTACACCTTC
J gene: TRBJ1-2; clone size: few; D gene: .; V gene: TRBV5-1; CDR3 protein: CASSFDGQSNYGYTF; CDR3 DNA: TGCGCCAGCAGCTTTGACGGACAGTCGAACTATGGCTACACCTTC
J gene: TRBJ2-3; clone size: .; D gene: .; V gene: TRBV2; CDR3 protein: CASSFFGADTQYF; CDR3 DNA: TGTGCCAGCAGTTTTTTTGGGGCGGATACGCAGTATTTT
J gene: TRBJ2-5; clone size: .; D gene: .; V gene: TRBV2; CDR3 protein: CASSVGLQETQYF; CDR3 DNA: TGTGCCAGCAGTGTCGGTCTCCAAGAGACCCAGTACTTC
J gene: TRBJ1-2; clone size: .; D gene: .; V gene: TRBV28; CDR3 protein: CASSNQRIEYYGYTF; CDR3 DNA: TGTGCCAGCAGTAACCAGCGGATAGAATACTATGGCTACACCTTC
J gene: TRBJ1-1; clone size: .; D gene: .; V gene: TRBV11-3; CDR3 protein: CASSTEANTEAFF; CDR3 DNA: TGTGCCAGCAGCACAGAAGCGAACACTGAAGCTTTCTTT
J gene: TRBJ1-2; clone size: .; D gene: .; V gene: TRBV6-5; CDR3 protein: CASKQNYGYTF; CDR3 DNA: TGTGCCAGCAAACAGAACTATGGCTACACCTTC
J gene: TRBJ1-2; clone size: .; D gene: .; V gene: TRBV2; CDR3 protein: CASSGAGTNYGYTF; CDR3 DNA: TGTGCCAGCAGTGGCGCAGGCACAAACTATGGCTACACCTTC
J gene: TRBJ1-2; clone size: .; D gene: TRBD1; V gene: TRBV6-1; CDR3 protein: CASSEASLGQGIKGYTF; CDR3 DNA: TGTGCCAGCAGTGAAGCCTCCCTCGGACAGGGGATAAAGGGCTACACCTTC
J gene: TRBJ2-1; clone size: .; D gene: TRBD2; V gene: TRBV28; CDR3 protein: CASSLLAGGPNEQFF; CDR3 DNA: TGTGCCAGCAGCCTCCTAGCGGGGGGGCCCAATGAGCAGTTCTTC
J gene: TRBJ1-2; clone size: .; D gene: TRBD1; V gene: TRBV29-1; CDR3 protein: CSARTGASYGYTF; CDR3 DNA: TGCAGCGCTCGGACAGGGGCGAGCTATGGCTACACCTTC
J gene: TRBJ2-1; clone size: few; D gene: TRBD2; V gene: TRBV19; CDR3 protein: CASKGVAGHLNEQFF; CDR3 DNA: TGTGCCAGCAAGGGGGTAGCGGGGCATTTGAATGAGCAGTTCTTC
J gene: TRBJ1-1; clone size: .; D gene: .; V gene: TRBV7-9; CDR3 protein: CASSYWASNTEAFF; CDR3 DNA: TGTGCCAGCAGCTACTGGGCCAGTAACACTGAAGCTTTCTTT
J gene: TRBJ2-5; clone size: .; D gene: .; V gene: TRBV4-1; CDR3 protein: CASSQVNREETQYF; CDR3 DNA: TGCGCCAGCAGCCAAGTTAACAGGGAAGAGACCCAGTACTTC
J gene: TRBJ1-5; clone size: .; D gene: .; V gene: TRBV16; CDR3 protein: CASSDNSNQEPQHF; CDR3 DNA: TGTGCCAGCAGCGATAATTCCAATCAGGAGCCCCAGCATTTT
J gene: TRBJ1-6; clone size: few; D gene: TRBD1; V gene: TRBV11-2; CDR3 protein: CASSLRQGSSNSPLHF; CDR3 DNA: TGTGCCAGCAGCTTACGACAGGGGAGCTCCAATTCACCCCTCCACTTT
J gene: TRBJ2-1; clone size: .; D gene: TRBD2; V gene: TRBV3-1/TRBV3-2; CDR3 protein: CASSQDGRGGSYNEQFF; CDR3 DNA: TGTGCCAGCAGCCAAGATGGTCGGGGGGGCTCCTACAATGAGCAGTTCTTC
J gene: TRBJ1-2; clone size: .; D gene: .; V gene: TRBV6-5; CDR3 protein: CASSYRGANYGYTF; CDR3 DNA: TGTGCCAGCAGTTACCGGGGGGCTAACTATGGCTACACCTTC
J gene: TRBJ2-1; clone size: .; D gene: TRBD2; V gene: TRBV10-3; CDR3 protein: CAISDRLAGGRDEQFF; CDR3 DNA: TGTGCCATCAGTGACCGACTAGCGGGGGGGCGGGATGAGCAGTTCTTC
J gene: TRBJ2-3; clone size: .; D gene: .; V gene: TRBV7-8; CDR3 protein: CASSLEPRQRITDTQYF; CDR3 DNA: TGTGCCAGCAGCTTAGAACCCAGGCAGCGGATAACAGATACGCAGTATTTT
J gene: TRBJ1-1; clone size: .; D gene: TRBD1; V gene: TRBV28; CDR3 protein: CACIRQGGVSEAFF; CDR3 DNA: TGTGCCTGCATTCGTCAAGGGGGCGTGAGTGAAGCTTTCTTT
J gene: TRBJ1-1; clone size: .; D gene: TRBD1; V gene: TRBV18; CDR3 protein: CASSQRQGKGTEAFF; CDR3 DNA: TGTGCCAGCTCCCAAAGACAGGGGAAGGGCACTGAAGCTTTCTTT
J gene: TRBJ1-2; clone size: few; D gene: TRBD1; V gene: TRBV2; CDR3 protein: CASMGGQGVYGYTF; CDR3 DNA: TGTGCCAGCATGGGGGGACAGGGGGTGTATGGCTACACCTTC
J gene: TRBJ2-1; clone size: .; D gene: TRBD2; V gene: TRBV7-9; CDR3 protein: CASSFTSGGRSSYNEQFF; CDR3 DNA: TGTGCCAGCAGCTTTACTAGCGGGGGCCGGAGCTCCTACAATGAGCAGTTCTTC
J gene: TRBJ1-2; clone size: .; D gene: .; V gene: TRBV11-2; CDR3 protein: CASSLDMYGYTF; CDR3 DNA: TGTGCCAGCAGCTTAGACATGTATGGCTACACCTTC
J gene: TRBJ2-3; clone size: .; D gene: TRBD2; V gene: TRBV20-1; CDR3 protein: CSARPGGTQYF; CDR3 DNA: TGCAGTGCTAGACCGGGGGGTACGCAGTATTTT
J gene: TRBJ2-3; clone size: .; D gene: TRBD2; V gene: TRBV2; CDR3 protein: CASSEASLAGGNTDTQYF; CDR3 DNA: TGTGCCAGCAGTGAAGCGTCGCTAGCGGGGGGGAATACAGATACGCAGTATTTT
J gene: TRBJ2-1; clone size: .; D gene: TRBD2; V gene: TRBV19; CDR3 protein: CASSKGTRGVNEQFF; CDR3 DNA: TGTGCCAGTAGCAAGGGGACGCGGGGGGTCAATGAGCAGTTCTTC
J gene: TRBJ1-1; clone size: .; D gene: .; V gene: TRBV12-3/TRBV12-4; CDR3 protein: CASSLGGGIEAFF; CDR3 DNA: TGTGCCAGCAGTTTAGGAGGAGGGATTGAAGCTTTCTTT
J gene: TRBJ1-1; clone size: .; D gene: TRBD1; V gene: TRBV5-1; CDR3 protein: CASSITGTGNTEAFF; CDR3 DNA: TGCGCCAGCAGCATAACCGGGACAGGGAACACTGAAGCTTTCTTT
J gene: TRBJ2-1; clone size: .; D gene: TRBD2; V gene: TRBV27; CDR3 protein: CASSSHGLAGGLSEQFF; CDR3 DNA: TGTGCCAGCAGTTCCCACGGACTAGCGGGGGGGTTAAGCGAGCAGTTCTTC
J gene: TRBJ2-2; clone size: once; D gene: .; V gene: TRBV24-1; CDR3 protein: CATSSGLNTGELFF; CDR3 DNA: TGTGCCACCAGTTCTGGACTGAACACCGGGGAGCTGTTTTTT
J gene: TRBJ2-5; clone size: .; D gene: .; V gene: TRBV9; CDR3 protein: CASSVASVGTQYF; CDR3 DNA: TGTGCCAGCAGCGTAGCTAGTGTGGGGACCCAGTACTTC
J gene: TRBJ1-2; clone size: many; D gene: .; V gene: TRBV19; CDR3 protein: CASSIVNSRGYGYTF; CDR3 DNA: TGTGCCAGTAGTATAGTCAACAGCCGTGGCTATGGCTACACCTTC
J gene: TRBJ2-2; clone size: few; D gene: .; V gene: TRBV4-1; CDR3 protein: CASSPGLPNTGELFF; CDR3 DNA: TGCGCCAGCAGCCCAGGACTCCCGAACACCGGGGAGCTGTTTTTT
J gene: TRBJ1-1; clone size: .; D gene: .; V gene: TRBV5-6; CDR3 protein: CASSFRVNTEAFF; CDR3 DNA: TGTGCCAGCAGCTTTCGGGTGAACACTGAAGCTTTCTTT
J gene: TRBJ1-2; clone size: .; D gene: .; V gene: TRBV7-2; CDR3 protein: CASTPTAVANYGYTF; CDR3 DNA: TGTGCCAGCACACCGACAGCAGTTGCGAACTATGGCTACACCTTC
J gene: TRBJ2-2; clone size: .; D gene: .; V gene: TRBV7-3; CDR3 protein: CASSLQAVNTGELFF; CDR3 DNA: TGTGCCAGCAGCTTACAGGCCGTTAACACCGGGGAGCTGTTTTTT
J gene: TRBJ1-1; clone size: .; D gene: .; V gene: TRBV4-3; CDR3 protein: CASSQQPGGIGTEAFF; CDR3 DNA: TGCGCCAGCAGCCAACAACCCGGGGGAATTGGGACTGAAGCTTTCTTT